This passage covers 11 T cell receptor beta chains from one sample sequenced in a study of early T cells in non-severe SARS-CoV-2 infection. TCRdb recomputed calls from the 5' RACE reads with MiXCR, one row per CDR3 protein. Among 90,000 to 120,000 distinct CDR3 sequences listed, approximately 12% were seen once. Input material: whole blood. The receptors here all came from an adult who was a healthcare worker with PCR-confirmed SARS-CoV-2 infection or an uninfected control (not recorded which).

At least ten counts were recorded for this clonotype. The chain couples TRBV9 to TRBJ2-7; 10 bases line up with TRBD1. CDR3 length: 15 residues. The germline gives CDR1 SGDLS, CDR2 YYNGEE. Germline trimming cut 0 bases from V and 2 bases from J; bases unmatched to any gene: 2. The CDR3 sequence: CASSVGGQGPYEQYF. The CDR3 nucleotides read TGTGCCAGCAGCGTAGGGGGACAGGGGCCCTACGAGCAGTACTTC. The full variable domain, in which reference TRBV9 and TRBJ2-7 provide the parts outside the CDR3, is DSGVTQTPKHLITATGQRVTLRCSPRSGDLSVYWYQQSLDQGLQFLIQYYNGEERAKGNILERFSAQQFPDLHSELNLSSLELGDSALYFCASSVGGQGPYEQYFGPGTRLTVT.

This clonotype has at least ten counts. The chain recombines TRBV28 with TRBJ1-2; 11 bases map to TRBD1. From germline, CDR1 is MDHEN and CDR2 SYDVKM. The CDR3 is 15 residues long. J lost 2 bases, V lost 5 bases, and 4 bases had no gene match. DNA for the CDR3: TGTGCCAGCAGTCCCGGGGACAGGGGGAACTATGGCTACACCTTC. It translates to CASSPGDRGNYGYTF.

The table lists this clonotype with a few counts. This rearrangement joins TRBV19 to TRBJ2-1; no clear D gene. The ends were cut back, 9 bases at V and 6 bases at J, with 9 bases in the middle. The CDR3 has 11 residues. CDR1 and CDR2 (germline): LNHDA, SQIVND (reference sequence). The CDR3 DNA reads as TGTGCCAGGTTTACGGGCAATGAGCAGTTCTTC. Its translation: CARFTGNEQFF.

This clonotype was detected ten times or more. The chain is built from TRBV5-5 and TRBJ1-1, with 7 positions matching TRBD1. From germline, CDR1 is SGHKS and CDR2 YYEKEE (reference sequence). The CDR3 has 14 residues. With V trimmed by 2 bases and J by 10 bases, 11 bases remained unmatched. The CDR3 region has the DNA TGTGCCAGCAGCTTCCAAACGGGAGGGGGCGTAGCTTTCTTT. Protein product: CASSFQTGGGVAFF.

This clonotype was observed a few times. The J gene is TRBJ1-2, the V gene TRBV12-3 or TRBV12-4; TRBD1 aligns across 7 bases. This CDR3 region has 13 residues. Trimming removed 5 bases from V and 3 bases from J; junction bases left unmatched: 3. The CDR3 DNA sequence: TGTGCCAGCAGTACCCAGGGGGACTATGGCTACACCTTC. Protein: CASSTQGDYGYTF.

The chain recombines TRBV2 with TRBJ2-3; possible D gene TRBD2, 5 bases. This CDR3 comprises 14 residues. Trimming cost V 6 bases and J 2 bases, with 12 bases left between them. Germline CDR1 and CDR2: SNHLY and FYNNEI. The CDR3 loop reads CASRGGLHTDTQYF. In nucleotides, the CDR3 is TGTGCCAGCAGGGGCGGACTCCACACAGATACGCAGTATTTT.

There are many counts of this clonotype. The DNA of the CDR3 is TGTGCCAGCTCACCCCAACAGGGGCTATCGAAGAATGAGCAGTTCTTC. It yields the protein CASSPQQGLSKNEQFF. V gene TRBV18 combines with J gene TRBJ2-1; 7 bases line up with TRBD1. CDR1 is KGHSH, CDR2 LQKENI, per germline. This CDR3 contains 16 residues. The ends lost 3 bases at V and 7 bases at J; junction bases unmatched: 12.

This clonotype was detected many times. The CDR3 DNA follows: TGTGCCACCAGTGGGATTGGTAAAAATGAGCAGTTCTTC. It codes for CATSGIGKNEQFF. The V call is TRBV15, the J call TRBJ2-1; D not certain. CDR3 length: 13 amino acids. Deletions cut 6 bases from V and 7 bases from J, with 13 bases between. Germline CDR1 is LNHNV and CDR2 is YYDKDF (reference sequence). The complete variable domain, with remaining parts taken from reference TRBV15 and TRBJ2-1, reads DAMVIQNPRYQVTQFGKPVTLSCSQTLNHNVMYWYQQKSSQAPKLLFHYYDKDFNNEADTPDNFQSRRPNTSFCFLDIRSPGLGDTAMYLCATSGIGKNEQFFGPGTRLTVL.

The chain carries TRBV20-1 and TRBJ2-1; D tentatively reads TRBD1 or TRBD2 (6 bases each). Germline-derived CDR1 and CDR2 are DFQATT and SNEGSKA (reference sequence). CDR3 size: 12 residues. Written as DNA, the CDR3 is TGCAGAGGGGGGAGCGGCCCCAATGAGCAGTTCTTC. Translated: CRGGSGPNEQFF.

This clonotype was seen ten or more times. The gene calls are TRBV7-2 and TRBJ2-1; D is perhaps TRBD2 (5 bases). V lost 2 bases to trimming and J lost 7 bases, with 18 bases between them. CDR1 is SGHTA and CDR2 is FQGNSA in the germline V gene. The CDR3 consists of 16 residues. DNA for the CDR3: TGTGCCAGCAGCTTAAGCGGCCGGGCGTGGGGAAATGAGCAGTTCTTC. This encodes CASSLSGRAWGNEQFF.

The chain is built from TRBV10-2 and TRBJ2-1, with D possibly matching TRBD2 (5 bases). Germline values: CDR1 WSHSY, CDR2 SAAADI. The CDR3 has 13 residues. Between the trimmed V and J ends, which lost 3 bases and 5 bases, there was a span of 8 bases. CDR3 nucleotide sequence: TGCGCCAGCAGTGAAACTAGAAACAATGAGCAGTTCTTC. Amino acid sequence: CASSETRNNEQFF.